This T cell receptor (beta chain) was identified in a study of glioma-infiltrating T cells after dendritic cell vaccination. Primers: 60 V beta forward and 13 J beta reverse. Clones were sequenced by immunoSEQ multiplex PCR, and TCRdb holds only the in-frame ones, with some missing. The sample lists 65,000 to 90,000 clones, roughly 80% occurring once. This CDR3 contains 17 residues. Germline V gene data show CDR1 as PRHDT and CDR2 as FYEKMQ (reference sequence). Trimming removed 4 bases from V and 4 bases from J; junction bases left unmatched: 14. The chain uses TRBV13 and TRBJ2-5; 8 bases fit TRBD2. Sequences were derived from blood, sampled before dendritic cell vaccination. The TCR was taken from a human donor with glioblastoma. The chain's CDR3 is CASSSKAGGGPRETQYF. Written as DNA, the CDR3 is TGTGCCAGCAGCTCGAAGGCGGGGGGAGGGCCGAGAGAGACCCAGTACTTC.